The present T cell receptor beta chain was sequenced within a study of blood T cell repertoires in COVID-19. For the study at large: Researchers got acute and convalescent COVID-19 samples from the United States, Italy and Spain. Nucleic acid was either cDNA or gDNA, and it came from T cells, B-cell-depleted T cells, or PBMCs.

Seattle researchers signed up patients amid active infection and tracked them longitudinally. Here immunoSEQ multiplex PCR was the method, and the copy in TCRdb shows in-frame clones only, minus some. The repertoire holds around 180,000 clones, with about 81% as singletons. J gave up 2 bases and V 7 bases, and 5 bases lay outside the gene matches. The CDR3 sequence is 15 residues long. Germline CDR1 LNHDA, CDR2 SQIVND (reference sequence). This clone has a count of ten or more. The sequencing sample was made of peripheral blood. The sequence was collected from an elderly woman with COVID-19, enrolled during active disease. The V gene is TRBV19, the J gene TRBJ2-2; 9 nucleotides agree with TRBD1. CDR3 nucleotide sequence: TGTGCCAGTAAAACAGGGGGCCCTAACACCGGGGAGCTGTTTTTT. Protein sequence: CASKTGGPNTGELFF.